This is a list of T cell receptor beta chains from one sample in a study of response to subunit inactivated influenza vaccine. TCRdb called the RT-PCR reads again in MiXCR, with one record for every CDR3 protein. The sample yields over 750,000 distinct CDR3 sequences, approximately 21% seen once. The sequenced sample was PBMCs from blood, obtained roughly 5 days after vaccination. The source of these receptors is a man aged 45-60 years who received an inactivated influenza vaccine. CDR3s include the opening cysteine and the closing phenylalanine or tryptophan. D genes are given only for firm matches. A clone size is listed for some rows: how often the clone was seen (once, few, many), or a class if it is expanded.

abundance: NA; v_gene: TRBV15; j_gene: TRBJ2-7; d_gene: NA; CDR3aa: CATSRDPTATEQYF; CDR3nt: TGTGCCACCAGCAGAGATCCCACCGCGACCGAGCAGTACTTC
abundance: NA; v_gene: TRBV5-1; j_gene: TRBJ1-1; d_gene: TRBD1; CDR3aa: CASSPGQGLTEAFF; CDR3nt: TGCGCCAGCAGCCCCGGACAGGGATTGACTGAAGCTTTCTTT
abundance: NA; v_gene: TRBV20-1; j_gene: TRBJ2-7; d_gene: NA; CDR3aa: CSAGRPGTWSYEQYF; CDR3nt: TGCAGTGCTGGCCGCCCCGGGACATGGTCCTACGAGCAGTACTTC
abundance: NA; v_gene: TRBV5-1; j_gene: TRBJ2-5; d_gene: NA; CDR3aa: CASKASRETQYF; CDR3nt: TGCGCCAGCAAGGCGAGTCGGGAGACCCAGTACTTC
abundance: NA; v_gene: TRBV28; j_gene: TRBJ2-6; d_gene: TRBD2; CDR3aa: CASSWRSGRAPGANVLTF; CDR3nt: TGTGCCAGCAGTTGGCGGAGCGGGAGGGCCCCTGGGGCCAACGTCCTGACTTTC
abundance: NA; v_gene: TRBV5-1; j_gene: TRBJ2-1; d_gene: TRBD1; CDR3aa: CASSAGLLDRGNEQFF; CDR3nt: TGCGCCAGCAGCGCGGGATTGTTAGACAGGGGCAATGAGCAGTTCTTC
abundance: NA; v_gene: TRBV10-3; j_gene: TRBJ1-3; d_gene: NA; CDR3aa: CAISDGGLRNTIYF; CDR3nt: TGTGCCATCAGTGATGGGGGGCTGAGAAACACCATATATTTT
abundance: few; v_gene: TRBV7-9; j_gene: TRBJ2-7; d_gene: TRBD1; CDR3aa: CASSTRTGRTSYEQYF; CDR3nt: TGTGCCAGCAGCACGAGGACAGGAAGAACCTCCTACGAGCAGTACTTC
abundance: NA; v_gene: TRBV4-2; j_gene: TRBJ2-5; d_gene: NA; CDR3aa: CASSQGVAGKSQETQYF; CDR3nt: TGTGCCAGCAGCCAAGGGGTGGCAGGGAAGAGCCAAGAGACCCAGTACTTC
abundance: NA; v_gene: TRBV7-9; j_gene: TRBJ2-1; d_gene: TRBD1; CDR3aa: CASSWTGAHNEQFF; CDR3nt: TGTGCCAGCAGCTGGACAGGGGCCCACAATGAGCAGTTCTTC
abundance: many; v_gene: TRBV20-1; j_gene: TRBJ2-1; d_gene: TRBD1; CDR3aa: CSARDGDSYNEQFF; CDR3nt: TGCAGTGCTAGAGATGGGGACAGTTACAATGAGCAGTTCTTC
abundance: few; v_gene: TRBV29-1; j_gene: TRBJ2-7; d_gene: NA; CDR3aa: CSVRTGTDNSYEQYF; CDR3nt: TGCAGCGTCCGGACCGGGACTGACAACTCCTACGAGCAGTACTTC
abundance: few; v_gene: TRBV4-3; j_gene: TRBJ2-1; d_gene: TRBD2; CDR3aa: CASSQDPASGGRYNEQFF; CDR3nt: TGCGCCAGCAGCCAAGATCCGGCTAGCGGGGGGCGCTACAATGAGCAGTTCTTC
abundance: NA; v_gene: TRBV7-2; j_gene: TRBJ2-3; d_gene: NA; CDR3aa: CASSLGARSSTDTQYF; CDR3nt: TGTGCCAGCAGCTTAGGGGCGAGATCTAGCACAGATACGCAGTATTTT
abundance: NA; v_gene: TRBV11-2; j_gene: TRBJ2-4; d_gene: TRBD2; CDR3aa: CASSLGPSGGVNIQYF; CDR3nt: TGTGCCAGCAGCTTAGGGCCTAGCGGGGGAGTTAACATTCAGTACTTC
abundance: NA; v_gene: TRBV25-1; j_gene: TRBJ2-5; d_gene: TRBD1; CDR3aa: CASSVTGTGWETQYF; CDR3nt: TGTGCCAGCAGTGTTACCGGGACAGGGTGGGAGACCCAGTACTTC
abundance: many; v_gene: TRBV20-1; j_gene: TRBJ2-7; d_gene: NA; CDR3aa: CSASRGRDRSYEQYF; CDR3nt: TGCAGTGCTAGCCGCGGCCGGGACCGCAGCTACGAGCAGTACTTC
abundance: few; v_gene: TRBV20-1; j_gene: TRBJ2-2; d_gene: TRBD2; CDR3aa: CSGSGGGTGELFF; CDR3nt: TGCAGTGGGAGCGGGGGGGGTACCGGGGAGCTGTTTTTT
abundance: few; v_gene: TRBV12-3/TRBV12-4; j_gene: TRBJ2-2; d_gene: TRBD1; CDR3aa: CASSGTGANTGELFF; CDR3nt: TGTGCCAGCAGTGGGACAGGAGCAAACACCGGGGAGCTGTTTTTT
abundance: NA; v_gene: TRBV6-1; j_gene: TRBJ2-1; d_gene: NA; CDR3aa: CASKKDYYNEQFF; CDR3nt: TGTGCCAGCAAGAAAGACTACTACAATGAGCAGTTCTTC
abundance: NA; v_gene: TRBV7-2; j_gene: TRBJ2-5; d_gene: TRBD2; CDR3aa: CASSLTSALQETQYF; CDR3nt: TGTGCCAGCAGCTTAACTAGCGCTCTCCAAGAGACCCAGTACTTC
abundance: many; v_gene: TRBV29-1; j_gene: TRBJ2-7; d_gene: NA; CDR3aa: CSVESVQGGEQYF; CDR3nt: TGCAGCGTTGAATCGGTCCAGGGAGGCGAGCAGTACTTC
abundance: many; v_gene: TRBV3-1; j_gene: TRBJ2-3; d_gene: TRBD2; CDR3aa: CASSQDTGGRGDTQYF; CDR3nt: TGTGCCAGCAGCCAAGATACGGGGGGGCGAGGAGATACGCAGTATTTT
abundance: few; v_gene: TRBV20-1; j_gene: TRBJ2-3; d_gene: NA; CDR3aa: CSARDPRGANTDTQYF; CDR3nt: TGCAGTGCTAGAGATCCTAGGGGGGCGAACACAGATACGCAGTATTTT
abundance: NA; v_gene: TRBV5-1; j_gene: TRBJ2-2; d_gene: TRBD1; CDR3aa: CASSRRGQANTGELFF; CDR3nt: TGCGCCAGCAGCCGCCGCGGACAGGCGAACACCGGGGAGCTGTTTTTT
abundance: NA; v_gene: TRBV4-1; j_gene: TRBJ1-6; d_gene: NA; CDR3aa: CASSLDMQQSPLHF; CDR3nt: TGCGCCAGCAGTCTCGATATGCAACAATCACCCCTCCACTTT
abundance: NA; v_gene: TRBV18; j_gene: TRBJ1-1; d_gene: NA; CDR3aa: CASSPPRVGSPEAFF; CDR3nt: TGTGCCAGCTCACCACCCCGGGTGGGGAGTCCTGAAGCTTTCTTT
abundance: NA; v_gene: TRBV6-6; j_gene: TRBJ2-1; d_gene: NA; CDR3aa: CASNFVAYNEQFF; CDR3nt: TGTGCCAGCAACTTTGTAGCTTACAATGAGCAGTTCTTC
abundance: few; v_gene: TRBV3-1; j_gene: TRBJ2-7; d_gene: TRBD1; CDR3aa: CASSQRGPGEQYF; CDR3nt: TGTGCCAGCAGCCAAAGGGGGCCGGGCGAGCAGTACTTC
abundance: few; v_gene: TRBV6-5; j_gene: TRBJ2-7; d_gene: NA; CDR3aa: CASSYSPSQLKLYEQYF; CDR3nt: TGTGCCAGCAGTTACTCCCCGTCACAACTGAAACTCTACGAGCAGTACTTC
abundance: NA; v_gene: TRBV5-1; j_gene: TRBJ2-5; d_gene: NA; CDR3aa: CASSLPGVETQYF; CDR3nt: TGCGCCAGCAGCTTGCCCGGGGTGGAGACCCAGTACTTC
abundance: few; v_gene: TRBV7-2; j_gene: TRBJ2-2; d_gene: NA; CDR3aa: CASSLMAGVNTGELFF; CDR3nt: TGTGCCAGCAGCTTAATGGCAGGGGTGAACACCGGGGAGCTGTTTTTT
abundance: few; v_gene: TRBV29-1; j_gene: TRBJ2-3; d_gene: NA; CDR3aa: CSVEGPGDTQYF; CDR3nt: TGCAGCGTTGAGGGTCCCGGAGATACGCAGTATTTT
abundance: few; v_gene: TRBV20-1; j_gene: TRBJ2-1; d_gene: TRBD1; CDR3aa: CSAGGAGTGYEQFF; CDR3nt: TGCAGTGCAGGGGGGGCTGGGACAGGGTATGAGCAGTTCTTC
abundance: many; v_gene: TRBV29-1; j_gene: TRBJ2-5; d_gene: NA; CDR3aa: CSVERQETQYF; CDR3nt: TGCAGCGTTGAACGCCAAGAGACCCAGTACTTC
abundance: many; v_gene: TRBV9; j_gene: TRBJ2-5; d_gene: NA; CDR3aa: CASSGGVQETQYF; CDR3nt: TGTGCCAGCAGCGGCGGAGTCCAAGAGACCCAGTACTTC
abundance: NA; v_gene: TRBV19; j_gene: TRBJ2-3; d_gene: NA; CDR3aa: CASSPRASDTQYF; CDR3nt: TGTGCCAGTAGTCCCCGGGCCTCAGACACGCAGTATTTT
abundance: NA; v_gene: TRBV5-1; j_gene: TRBJ2-5; d_gene: NA; CDR3aa: CASSPRSRVRETQYF; CDR3nt: TGCGCCAGCAGCCCACGGAGCCGGGTTCGAGAGACCCAGTACTTC
abundance: few; v_gene: TRBV3-1; j_gene: TRBJ2-1; d_gene: TRBD2; CDR3aa: CASSPGLKRNEQFF; CDR3nt: TGTGCCAGCAGTCCGGGACTAAAGAGGAATGAGCAGTTCTTC
abundance: many; v_gene: TRBV20-1; j_gene: TRBJ2-7; d_gene: NA; CDR3aa: CSASHLYEQYF; CDR3nt: TGCAGTGCTAGTCACCTTTACGAGCAGTACTTC
abundance: NA; v_gene: TRBV4-3; j_gene: TRBJ1-4; d_gene: NA; CDR3aa: CASSKIGGKLFF; CDR3nt: TGCGCCAGCAGCAAGATTGGAGGAAAACTGTTTTTT